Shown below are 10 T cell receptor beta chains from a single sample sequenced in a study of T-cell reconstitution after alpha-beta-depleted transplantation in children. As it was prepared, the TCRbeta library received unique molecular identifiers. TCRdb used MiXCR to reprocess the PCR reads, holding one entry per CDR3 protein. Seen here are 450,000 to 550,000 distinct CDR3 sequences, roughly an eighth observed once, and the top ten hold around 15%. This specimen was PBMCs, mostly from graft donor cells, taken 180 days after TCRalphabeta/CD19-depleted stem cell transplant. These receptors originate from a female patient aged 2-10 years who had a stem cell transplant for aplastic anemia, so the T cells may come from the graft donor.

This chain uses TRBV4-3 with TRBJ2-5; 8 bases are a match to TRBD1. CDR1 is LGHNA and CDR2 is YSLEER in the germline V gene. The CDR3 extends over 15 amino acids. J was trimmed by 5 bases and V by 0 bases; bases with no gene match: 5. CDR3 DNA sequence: TGCGCCAGCAGCCAAGACAGGGGGCTTAGGGAGACCCAGTACTTC. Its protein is CASSQDRGLRETQYF.

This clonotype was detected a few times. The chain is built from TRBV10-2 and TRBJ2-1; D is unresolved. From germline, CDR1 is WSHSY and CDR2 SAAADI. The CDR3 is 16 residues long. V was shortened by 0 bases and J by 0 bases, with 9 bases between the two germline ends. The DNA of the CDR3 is TGCGCCAGCAGTGAGTCTTGGACCATCTCCTACAATGAGCAGTTCTTC. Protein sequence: CASSESWTISYNEQFF.

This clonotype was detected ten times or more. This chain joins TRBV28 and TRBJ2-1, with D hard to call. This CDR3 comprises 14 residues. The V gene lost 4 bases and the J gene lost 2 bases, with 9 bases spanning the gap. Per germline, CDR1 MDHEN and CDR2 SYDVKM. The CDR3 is CASSWRGPYNEQFF. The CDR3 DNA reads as TGTGCCAGCAGTTGGCGCGGACCCTACAATGAGCAGTTCTTC.

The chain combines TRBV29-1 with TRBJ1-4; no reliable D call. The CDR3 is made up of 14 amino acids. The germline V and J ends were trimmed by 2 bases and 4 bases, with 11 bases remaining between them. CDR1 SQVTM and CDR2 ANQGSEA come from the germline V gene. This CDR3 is CSVEKNGNNEKLFF. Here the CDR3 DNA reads TGCAGCGTTGAAAAAAACGGAAATAATGAAAAACTGTTTTTT. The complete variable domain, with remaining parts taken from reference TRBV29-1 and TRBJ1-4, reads SAVISQKPSRDICQRGTSLTIQCQVDSQVTMMFWYRQQPGQSLTLIATANQGSEATYESGFVIDKFPISRPNLTFSTLTVSNMSPEDSSIYLCSVEKNGNNEKLFFGSGTQLSVL.

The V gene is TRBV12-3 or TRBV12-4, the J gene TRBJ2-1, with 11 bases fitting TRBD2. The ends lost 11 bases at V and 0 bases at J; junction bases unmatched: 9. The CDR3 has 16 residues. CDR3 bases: TGTGCCTCCTGGAAGGGGACTAGCGGCTCCTACAATGAGCAGTTCTTC. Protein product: CASWKGTSGSYNEQFF.

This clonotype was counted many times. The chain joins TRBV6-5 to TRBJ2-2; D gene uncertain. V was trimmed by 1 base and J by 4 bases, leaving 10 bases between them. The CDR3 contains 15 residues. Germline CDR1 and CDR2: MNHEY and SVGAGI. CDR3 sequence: CASSYWGFGTGELFF. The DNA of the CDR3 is TGTGCCAGCAGTTACTGGGGTTTTGGCACCGGGGAGCTGTTTTTT.

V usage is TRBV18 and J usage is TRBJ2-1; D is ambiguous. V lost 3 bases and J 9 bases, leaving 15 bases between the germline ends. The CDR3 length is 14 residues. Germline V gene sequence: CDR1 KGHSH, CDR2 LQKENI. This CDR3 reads CASSPASLPTEQFF. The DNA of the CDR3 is TGTGCCAGCTCACCGGCGAGCCTACCCACTGAGCAGTTCTTC. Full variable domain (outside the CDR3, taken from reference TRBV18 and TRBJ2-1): NAGVMQNPRHLVRRRGQEARLRCSPMKGHSHVYWYRQLPEEGLKFMVYLQKENIIDESGMPKERFSAEFPKEGPSILRIQQVVRGDSAAYFCASSPASLPTEQFFGPGTRLTVL.

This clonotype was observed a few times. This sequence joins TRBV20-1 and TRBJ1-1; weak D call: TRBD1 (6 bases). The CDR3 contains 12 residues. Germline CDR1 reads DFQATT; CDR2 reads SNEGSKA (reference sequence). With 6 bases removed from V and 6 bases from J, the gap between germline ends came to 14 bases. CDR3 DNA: TGCAGTGCGCAGCCGGGGGCTTCTGAAGCTTTCTTT. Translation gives CSAQPGASEAFF.

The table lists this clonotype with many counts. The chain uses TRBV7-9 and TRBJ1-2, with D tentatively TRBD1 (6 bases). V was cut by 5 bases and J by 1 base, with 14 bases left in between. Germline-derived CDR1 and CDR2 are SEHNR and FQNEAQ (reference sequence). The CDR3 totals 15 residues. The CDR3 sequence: CASSSRDTNNYGYTF. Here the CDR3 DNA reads TGTGCCAGCAGCAGCCGGGACACGAATAACTATGGCTACACCTTC.

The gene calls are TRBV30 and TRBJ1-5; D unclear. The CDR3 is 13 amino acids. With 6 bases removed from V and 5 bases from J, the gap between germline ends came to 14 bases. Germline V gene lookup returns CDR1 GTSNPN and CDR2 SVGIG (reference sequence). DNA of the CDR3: TGTGCCTGCCGGAACCACTGGGATCAGCCCCAGCATTTT. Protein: CACRNHWDQPQHF.